These 15 T cell receptor beta chains share one sample of origin, sequenced in a study of cytomegalovirus exposure and HLA in healthy donors. The primer mix had 60 Vbeta and 13 Jbeta primers. The assay was immunoSEQ multiplex PCR, and TCRdb's table has in-frame clones only and misses some. Of about 140,000 clones in the sample, 65% to 80% were seen once. The sequencing sample was made of PBMCs. These receptors were obtained from a woman aged 50 to 60 in good health and CMV-seropositive.

The rearrangement links TRBV7-2 to TRBJ2-7, with 8 bases matching TRBD1. This CDR3 comprises 14 residues. V trimming: 1 base; J trimming: 5 bases; junction bases outside the gene matches: 4. The V gene's germline CDR1 is SGHTA and CDR2 FQGNSA. The CDR3 sequence: CASSLDGQGNEQYF. DNA of the CDR3: TGTGCCAGCAGCTTAGATGGACAGGGAAACGAGCAGTACTTC.

The V gene is TRBV28, the J gene TRBJ2-6; TRBD2 matches 16 bases. CDR1 and CDR2 from the germline V gene are MDHEN and SYDVKM. V shed 1 base and J 4 bases; nucleotides not matched to a gene: 4. The CDR3 has 19 residues. CDR3 sequence reads: CASSLLGLAGGRGANVLTF. CDR3 nucleotide sequence: TGTGCCAGCAGTTTATTGGGACTAGCGGGGGGGAGAGGGGCCAACGTCCTGACTTTC.

This chain joins TRBV19 and TRBJ1-4; D is unclear. This CDR3 is built from 11 residues. Trimming cost V 3 bases and J 8 bases, with 4 bases left between them. Germline values: CDR1 LNHDA, CDR2 SQIVND (reference sequence). The DNA for the CDR3 is TGTGCCAGTAGTATCGGGGAAAAACTGTTTTTT. Protein sequence: CASSIGEKLFF.

The V and J genes are TRBV19 and TRBJ2-5, with D unclear. Near its end, the DNA agrees better with TRBJ2-7, so the J call may be wrong. The germline CDR1 and CDR2 sequences are LNHDA and SQIVND (reference sequence). The CDR3 loop spans 14 amino acids. In DNA form, the CDR3 reads TGTGCCAGTAGTACGGTCCTCTCCATAACCGAGCAGTACTTC. This encodes CASSTVLSITEQYF.

The chain links TRBV5-1 to TRBJ2-1; D is unclear. The length of the CDR3 is 16 residues. With 0 bases removed from V and 1 base from J, the gap between germline ends came to 11 bases. Germline assignment: CDR1 SGHRS and CDR2 YFSETQ. CDR3 region: CASSLGGAASYNEQFF. For the CDR3, the DNA is TGCGCCAGCAGCTTGGGCGGAGCCGCTTCCTACAATGAGCAGTTCTTC.

CDR3 nucleotide sequence: TGTGCCAGCAGTTATGACAGTAACTATGGCTACACCTTC. Translating gives CASSYDSNYGYTF. The rearrangement links TRBV27 to TRBJ1-2; maybe TRBD1 (5 bases). The CDR3 runs to 13 residues. Germline CDR1 is MNHEY and CDR2 is SMNVEV (reference sequence). V lost 4 bases, J lost 1 base, and 7 bases lay in between.

V usage is TRBV27 and J usage is TRBJ2-1; perhaps TRBD1 as D (6 bases). Trimming stripped 5 bases from V and 12 bases from J, with 20 bases between. The CDR3 has 14 amino acids. CDR1 is MNHEY and CDR2 is SMNVEV in the germline V gene (reference sequence). The CDR3 is CASSGGTLGAGQFF. Written as DNA, the CDR3 is TGTGCCAGCAGTGGGGGAACTTTGGGGGCTGGGCAGTTCTTC.

V usage is TRBV28 and J usage is TRBJ2-5; no firm D call. The CDR3 totals 13 residues. The germline gives CDR1 MDHEN, CDR2 SYDVKM. Trimming stripped 7 bases from V and 0 bases from J, with 9 bases between. CDR3 nucleotide sequence: TGTGCCAGCAAATTCATAGACCAAGAGACCCAGTACTTC. Translating it yields CASKFIDQETQYF.

This clone was detected a few times. V usage is TRBV4-1 and J usage is TRBJ1-2, with 9 positions matching TRBD1. After removal of 4 bases from V and 7 bases from J, the junction contained 4 bases not matched to a gene. The germline V gene encodes CDR1 MGHRA and CDR2 YSYEKL. CDR3 length: 13 residues. In DNA, the CDR3 is TGCGCCAGCAGCCCCGGGACAGGGCCTGGCTACACCTTC. Amino acids: CASSPGTGPGYTF.

The chain carries TRBV6-5 and TRBJ2-1; 7 bases line up with TRBD1. CDR1 and CDR2 (germline): MNHEY, SVGAGI. There are 16 residues in the CDR3. Trimming took 4 bases from V and 1 from J; bases not matched to a gene: 7. CDR3 loop: CASSFSGGVSYNEQFF. The CDR3, as DNA: TGTGCCAGCAGTTTCTCAGGGGGAGTTTCCTACAATGAGCAGTTCTTC.

This rearrangement joins TRBV28 to TRBJ1-6, with D maybe TRBD1 (5 bases). The germline gives CDR1 MDHEN, CDR2 SYDVKM. Trimming pared 5 bases from V and 6 bases from J, leaving 8 bases between. This CDR3 has 13 residues. CDR3 DNA sequence: TGTGCCAGCAGTCATGACAGTAATTCACCCCTCCACTTT. This codes for CASSHDSNSPLHF.

The V and J genes are TRBV14 and TRBJ1-3; D is uncertain. The V and J ends lost 7 bases and 3 bases respectively, with 10 bases between them. The CDR3 totals 13 residues. Germline-derived CDR1 and CDR2 are SGHDN and FVKESK. CDR3: CASTEGFGNTIYF. The DNA of the CDR3 is TGTGCCAGCACGGAGGGATTTGGAAACACCATATATTTT.

J is TRBJ1-1 and V is TRBV4-1; D might be TRBD1 (6 bases). The CDR3 length is 16 residues. Germline lookup yields CDR1 MGHRA and CDR2 YSYEKL. With 2 bases removed from V and 5 bases from J, the gap between germline ends came to 18 bases. The CDR3 spells CASSQSPFQGITEAFF. DNA of the CDR3: TGCGCCAGCAGCCAATCCCCTTTTCAGGGGATAACTGAAGCTTTCTTT.

This chain links TRBV7-8 with TRBJ1-3; D unclear. The V and J ends lost 1 base and 2 bases respectively, with 15 bases between them. Germline CDR1 SGHVS, CDR2 FQNEAQ. CDR3 length: 17 residues. The CDR3 DNA is TGTGCCAGCAGCTTAGTATTGGAGGTGGGCCCTGGAAACACCATATATTTT. Protein sequence: CASSLVLEVGPGNTIYF.

CDR3 amino acids: CSVVVLSTEAFF. The CDR3 coding sequence is TGCAGCGTTGTCGTTTTGAGTACTGAAGCTTTCTTT. The chain joins TRBV29-1 to TRBJ1-1; D gene unclear. Trimming took off 4 bases at V and 5 bases at J, with 11 bases between the two ends. This CDR3 is 12 amino acids long. CDR1 is SQVTM, CDR2 ANQGSEA, per germline.